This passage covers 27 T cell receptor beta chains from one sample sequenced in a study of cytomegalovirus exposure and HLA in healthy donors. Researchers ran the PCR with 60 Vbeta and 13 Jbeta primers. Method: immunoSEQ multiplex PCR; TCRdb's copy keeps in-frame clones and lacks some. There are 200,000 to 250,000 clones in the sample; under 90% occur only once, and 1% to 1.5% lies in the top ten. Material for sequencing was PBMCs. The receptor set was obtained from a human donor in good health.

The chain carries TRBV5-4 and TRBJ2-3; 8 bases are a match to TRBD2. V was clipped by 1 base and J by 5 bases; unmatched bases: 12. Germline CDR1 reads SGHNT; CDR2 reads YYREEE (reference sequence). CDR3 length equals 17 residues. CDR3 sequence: CASSLLGSGIYKDTQYF. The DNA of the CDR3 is TGTGCCAGCAGCTTGTTAGGTAGCGGGATATATAAAGATACGCAGTATTTT.

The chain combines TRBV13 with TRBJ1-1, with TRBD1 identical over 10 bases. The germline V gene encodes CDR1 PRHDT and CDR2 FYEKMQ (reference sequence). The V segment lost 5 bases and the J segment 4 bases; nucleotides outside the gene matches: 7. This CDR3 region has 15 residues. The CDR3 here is CASSTRQGARTEAFF. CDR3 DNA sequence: TGTGCCAGCAGCACGCGACAGGGGGCGCGCACTGAAGCTTTCTTT.

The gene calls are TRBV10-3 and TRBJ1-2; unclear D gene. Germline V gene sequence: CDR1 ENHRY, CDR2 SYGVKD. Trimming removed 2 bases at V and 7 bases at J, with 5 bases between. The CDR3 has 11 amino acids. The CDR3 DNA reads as TGTGCCATCAGTGAGGGCACTGGCTACACCTTC. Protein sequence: CAISEGTGYTF.

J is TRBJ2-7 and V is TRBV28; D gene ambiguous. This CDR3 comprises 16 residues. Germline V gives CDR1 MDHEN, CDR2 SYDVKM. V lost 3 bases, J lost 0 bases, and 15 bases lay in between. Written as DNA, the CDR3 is TGTGCCAGCAGTTTTTTATACGGAACAGACTCCTACGAGCAGTACTTC. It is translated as CASSFLYGTDSYEQYF.

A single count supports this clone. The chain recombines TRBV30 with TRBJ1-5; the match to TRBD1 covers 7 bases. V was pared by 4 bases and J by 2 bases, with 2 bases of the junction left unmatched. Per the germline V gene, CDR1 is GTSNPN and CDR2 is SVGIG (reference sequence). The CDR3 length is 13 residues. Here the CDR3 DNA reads TGTGCCTGGAACAGGGGACGCAATCAGCCCCAGCATTTT. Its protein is CAWNRGRNQPQHF.

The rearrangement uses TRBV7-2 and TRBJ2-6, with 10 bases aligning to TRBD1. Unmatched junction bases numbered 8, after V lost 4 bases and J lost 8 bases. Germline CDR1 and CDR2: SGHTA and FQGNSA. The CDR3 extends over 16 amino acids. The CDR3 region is CASSSGTGVWTNVLTF. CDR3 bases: TGTGCCAGCAGCTCAGGGACAGGGGTCTGGACCAACGTCCTGACTTTC.

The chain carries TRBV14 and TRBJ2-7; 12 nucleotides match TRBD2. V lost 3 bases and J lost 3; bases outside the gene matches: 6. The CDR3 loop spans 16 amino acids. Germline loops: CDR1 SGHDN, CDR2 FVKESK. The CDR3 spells CASSHQTSGSVYEQYF. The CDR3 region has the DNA TGTGCCAGCAGCCATCAGACTAGCGGGAGTGTCTACGAGCAGTACTTC.

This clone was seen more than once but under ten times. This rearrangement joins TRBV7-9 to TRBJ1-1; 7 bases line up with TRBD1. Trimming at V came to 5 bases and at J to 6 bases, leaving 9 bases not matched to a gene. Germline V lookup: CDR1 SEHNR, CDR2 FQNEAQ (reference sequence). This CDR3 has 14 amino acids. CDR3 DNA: TGTGCCAGCAGCCCCGACAGGGTTATCGCTGAAGCTTTCTTT. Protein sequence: CASSPDRVIAEAFF. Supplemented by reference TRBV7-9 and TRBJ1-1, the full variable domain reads DTGVSQNPRHKITKRGQNVTFRCDPISEHNRLYWYRQTLGQGPEFLTYFQNEAQLEKSRLLSDRFSAERPKGSFSTLEIQRTEQGDSAMYLCASSPDRVIAEAFFGQGTRLTVV.

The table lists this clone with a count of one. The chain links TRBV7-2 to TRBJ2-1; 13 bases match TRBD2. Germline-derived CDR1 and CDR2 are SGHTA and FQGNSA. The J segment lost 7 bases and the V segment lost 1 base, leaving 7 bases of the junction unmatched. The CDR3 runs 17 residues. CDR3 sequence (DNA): TGTGCCAGCAGCTTAGTACTAGCGGGAGGGCCGAGGAATGAGCAGTTCTTC. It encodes CASSLVLAGGPRNEQFF.

CDR3 sequence: CASSLVQGNTEAFF. The CDR3 DNA sequence: TGTGCCAGCAGCTTGGTACAGGGGAACACTGAAGCTTTCTTT. V is TRBV7-9 and J is TRBJ1-1; possible D gene TRBD1, 6 bases. Trimming removed 3 bases from V and 1 base from J, with 9 bases in between. Looked up from germline, CDR1 is SEHNR and CDR2 is FQNEAQ (reference sequence). The CDR3 spans 14 residues.

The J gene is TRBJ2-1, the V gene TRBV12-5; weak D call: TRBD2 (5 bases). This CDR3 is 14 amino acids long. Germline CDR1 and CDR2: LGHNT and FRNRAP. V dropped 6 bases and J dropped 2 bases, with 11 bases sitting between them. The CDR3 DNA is TGTGCTAGTGGCAGGCGACTACCCTACAATGAGCAGTTCTTC. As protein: CASGRRLPYNEQFF.

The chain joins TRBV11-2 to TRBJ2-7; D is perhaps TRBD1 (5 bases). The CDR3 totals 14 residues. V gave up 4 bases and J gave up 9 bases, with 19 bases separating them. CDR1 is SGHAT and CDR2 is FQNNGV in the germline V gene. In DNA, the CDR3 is TGTGCCAGCAGCTCCGCGGACACACCGGGTCGGCAGTACTTC. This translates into CASSSADTPGRQYF.

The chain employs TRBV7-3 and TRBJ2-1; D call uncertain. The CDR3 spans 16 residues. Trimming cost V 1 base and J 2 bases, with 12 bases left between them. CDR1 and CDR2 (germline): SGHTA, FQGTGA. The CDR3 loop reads CASSLNWRSTYNEQFF. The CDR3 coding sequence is TGTGCCAGCAGCTTAAATTGGCGGAGTACCTACAATGAGCAGTTCTTC.

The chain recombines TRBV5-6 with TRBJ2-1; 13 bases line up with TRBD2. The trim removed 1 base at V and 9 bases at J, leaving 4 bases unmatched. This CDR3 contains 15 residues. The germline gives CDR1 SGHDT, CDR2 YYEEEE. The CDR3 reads CASSLTSGRAGEQFF. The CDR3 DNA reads TGTGCCAGCAGCTTGACTAGCGGGAGGGCCGGTGAGCAGTTCTTC.

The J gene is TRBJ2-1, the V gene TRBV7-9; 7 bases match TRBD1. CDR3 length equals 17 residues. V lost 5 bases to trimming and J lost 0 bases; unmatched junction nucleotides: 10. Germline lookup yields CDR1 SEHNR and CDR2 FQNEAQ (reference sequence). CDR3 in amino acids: CASSPDRDSSSYNEQFF. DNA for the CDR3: TGTGCCAGCAGCCCAGACAGGGATTCTAGCTCCTACAATGAGCAGTTCTTC.

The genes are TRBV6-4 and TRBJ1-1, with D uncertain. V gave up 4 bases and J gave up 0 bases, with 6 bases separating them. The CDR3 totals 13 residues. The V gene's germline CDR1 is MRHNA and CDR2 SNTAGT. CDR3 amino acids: CASSGSMNTEAFF. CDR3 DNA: TGTGCCAGCAGTGGTTCTATGAACACTGAAGCTTTCTTT.

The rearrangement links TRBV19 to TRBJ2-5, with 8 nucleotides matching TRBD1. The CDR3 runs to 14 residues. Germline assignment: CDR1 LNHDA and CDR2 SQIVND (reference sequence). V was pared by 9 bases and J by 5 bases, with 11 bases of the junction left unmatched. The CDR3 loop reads CASRTRGLGETQYF. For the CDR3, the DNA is TGTGCCAGCCGGACCAGGGGGCTCGGTGAGACCCAGTACTTC.

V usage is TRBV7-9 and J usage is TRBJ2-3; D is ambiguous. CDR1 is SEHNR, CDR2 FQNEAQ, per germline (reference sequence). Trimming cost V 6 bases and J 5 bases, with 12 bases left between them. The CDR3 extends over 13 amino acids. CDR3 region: CASRFGLLDTQYF. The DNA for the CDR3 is TGTGCCAGCAGATTTGGCCTGTTAGATACGCAGTATTTT.

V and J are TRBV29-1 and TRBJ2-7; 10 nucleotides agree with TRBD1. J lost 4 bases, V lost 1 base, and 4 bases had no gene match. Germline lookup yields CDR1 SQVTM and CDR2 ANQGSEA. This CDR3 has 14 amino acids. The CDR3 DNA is TGCAGCGTTGAAGGGACAGGGGGTGAATACGAGCAGTACTTC. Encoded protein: CSVEGTGGEYEQYF.

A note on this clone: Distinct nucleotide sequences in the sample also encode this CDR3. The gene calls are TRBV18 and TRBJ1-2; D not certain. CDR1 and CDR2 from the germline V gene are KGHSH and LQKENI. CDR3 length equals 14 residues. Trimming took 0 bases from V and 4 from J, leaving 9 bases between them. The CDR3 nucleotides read TGTGCCAGCTCACCACCGTCCGGGTCCTATGGCTACACCTTC. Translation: CASSPPSGSYGYTF.

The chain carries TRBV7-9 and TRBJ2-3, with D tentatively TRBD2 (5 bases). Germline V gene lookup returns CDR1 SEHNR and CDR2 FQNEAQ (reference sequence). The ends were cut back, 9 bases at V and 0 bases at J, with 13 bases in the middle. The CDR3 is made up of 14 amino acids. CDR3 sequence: CASRSGGSTDTQYF. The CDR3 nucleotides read TGTGCCAGTAGGAGCGGAGGTAGCACAGATACGCAGTATTTT. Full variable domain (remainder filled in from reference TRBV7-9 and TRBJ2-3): DTGVSQNPRHKITKRGQNVTFRCDPISEHNRLYWYRQTLGQGPEFLTYFQNEAQLEKSRLLSDRFSAERPKGSFSTLEIQRTEQGDSAMYLCASRSGGSTDTQYFGPGTRLTVL.

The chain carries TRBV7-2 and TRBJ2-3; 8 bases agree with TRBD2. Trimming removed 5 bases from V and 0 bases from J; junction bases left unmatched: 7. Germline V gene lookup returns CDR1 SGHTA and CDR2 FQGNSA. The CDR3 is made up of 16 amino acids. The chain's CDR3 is CASSPSLAASTDTQYF. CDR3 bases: TGTGCCAGCAGCCCATCACTAGCGGCTAGCACAGATACGCAGTATTTT.

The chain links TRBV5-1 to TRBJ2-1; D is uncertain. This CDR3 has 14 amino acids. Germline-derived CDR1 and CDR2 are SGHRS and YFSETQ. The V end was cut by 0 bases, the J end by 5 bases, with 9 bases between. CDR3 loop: CASSLARSDNEQFF. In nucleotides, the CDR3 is TGCGCCAGCAGCTTGGCCCGAAGCGACAATGAGCAGTTCTTC.

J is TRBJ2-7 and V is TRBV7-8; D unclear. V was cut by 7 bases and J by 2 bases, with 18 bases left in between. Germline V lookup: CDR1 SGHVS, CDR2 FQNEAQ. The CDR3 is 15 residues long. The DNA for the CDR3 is TGTGCCAGCACTTCCTGGCGGAGTCAGCCCTACGAGCAGTACTTC. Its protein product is CASTSWRSQPYEQYF.

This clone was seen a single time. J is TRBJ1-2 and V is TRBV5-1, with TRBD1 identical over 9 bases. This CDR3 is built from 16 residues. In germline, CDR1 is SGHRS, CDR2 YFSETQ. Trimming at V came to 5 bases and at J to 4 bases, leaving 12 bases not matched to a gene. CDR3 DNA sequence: TGCGCCAGCAGAAACACGGAGACAGGGGGTTTCTATGGCTACACCTTC. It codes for CASRNTETGGFYGYTF.

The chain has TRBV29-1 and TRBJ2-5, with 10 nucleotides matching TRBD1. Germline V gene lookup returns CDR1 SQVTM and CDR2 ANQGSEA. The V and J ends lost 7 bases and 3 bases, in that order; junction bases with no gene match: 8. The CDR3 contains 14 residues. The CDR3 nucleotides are TGCAGCGCCCCGACAGGGGGCGGTGAAGAGACCCAGTACTTC. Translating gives CSAPTGGGEETQYF.

The CDR3 region is CASSILLRTGNGYTF. In nucleotides, the CDR3 is TGTGCCAGTAGTATCTTGTTAAGGACAGGGAACGGCTACACCTTC. The V call is TRBV19, the J call TRBJ1-2; TRBD1 aligns across 8 bases. Germline CDR1 and CDR2: LNHDA and SQIVND (reference sequence). CDR3 length equals 15 residues. V trimming: 3 bases; J trimming: 8 bases; junction bases outside the gene matches: 11.